The 4 T cell receptor beta chains below all came from one sample that was sequenced in a study of early T cells in non-severe SARS-CoV-2 infection (dated by TCRdb to about 2021). The protocol used for the library was 5' RACE. Instrument used: NextSeq 500. The public reads were run again by TCRdb, first through fastp at Q25 and then through MiXCR, and only productive beta chains were kept. Every entry covers one CDR3 protein and lists the most common genes and DNA from its rows. The sample table lists about 58,000 distinct CDR3 sequences, 10% to 15% of them with a count of one. The top ten clonotypes cover roughly a tenth of the sample. The sample consisted of whole blood. The receptors derive from an adult who was a healthcare worker with PCR-confirmed SARS-CoV-2 infection or an uninfected control (not recorded which).

This clonotype was seen only a few times. The V call is TRBV20-1, the J call TRBJ2-1, with 10 bases lining up with TRBD2. Per the germline V gene, CDR1 is DFQATT and CDR2 is SNEGSKA (reference sequence). With V trimmed by 6 bases and J by 6 bases, 8 bases remained unmatched. This CDR3 spans 14 amino acids. The CDR3 here is CSAGAASGSNEQFF. CDR3 DNA sequence: TGCAGTGCGGGGGCGGCTAGCGGGAGCAATGAGCAGTTCTTC.

This chain joins TRBV29-1 and TRBJ1-4, with D uncertain. The length of the CDR3 is 12 residues. The V gene lost 7 bases and the J gene lost 7 bases, with 13 bases spanning the gap. Per germline, CDR1 SQVTM and CDR2 ANQGSEA. The CDR3 DNA reads as TGCAGCGCAAGTGGGGTGTCTGAAAAACTGTTTTTT. This gives the protein CSASGVSEKLFF.

This clonotype was counted a few times. The V and J genes are TRBV19 and TRBJ2-7; TRBD2 agrees at 10 bases. This CDR3 spans 15 amino acids. Germline CDR1 LNHDA, CDR2 SQIVND (reference sequence). V was pared by 2 bases and J by 6 bases, with 7 bases of the junction left unmatched. The CDR3 sequence: CASSISGRAFSEQYF. The CDR3 coding sequence is TGTGCCAGTAGTATAAGCGGGAGGGCCTTCTCCGAGCAGTACTTC.

This clonotype has more than one count but fewer than ten. The rearrangement uses TRBV3-1 and TRBJ2-7; 9 bases align to TRBD1. This CDR3 is 15 amino acids long. CDR1 and CDR2 (germline): LGHDT, YNNKEL (reference sequence). Trimming removed 4 bases from V and 2 bases from J; junction bases left unmatched: 6. CDR3 coding DNA: TGTGCCAGCAGCCGTGGCGGGACAGGGACCTACGAGCAGTACTTC. Amino acid sequence: CASSRGGTGTYEQYF.